Shown below are 8 T cell receptor beta chains from a single sample sequenced in a study of OX40 agonist ivuxolimab in advanced cancers. Sequencing used immunoSEQ multiplex PCR; TCRdb keeps in-frame clones, though not all of them. The sample has about 84,000 clones, approximately 92% seen once. Here the sequenced sample was CD4+ or CD8+ T cells sorted from blood, taken in a trial of the OX40 agonist ivuxolimab. Receptors originate from an adult with an advanced solid tumor such as melanoma, head and neck, liver or kidney cancer.

J is TRBJ2-7 and V is TRBV9; tentatively, D is TRBD1 (6 bases). V was trimmed by 4 bases and J by 2 bases, leaving 13 bases between them. From germline, CDR1 is SGDLS and CDR2 YYNGEE. The CDR3 is 14 residues long. The CDR3 DNA sequence: TGTGCCAGCAGCTTGAGACAGGACCCCTACGAGCAGTACTTC. Its protein product is CASSLRQDPYEQYF.

The chain recombines TRBV28 with TRBJ2-6; TRBD1 agrees at 11 bases. V was clipped by 6 bases and J by 5 bases; unmatched bases: 15. CDR1 is MDHEN, CDR2 SYDVKM, per germline. There are 19 residues in the CDR3. The CDR3 DNA sequence: TGTGCCAGCAGCCAACGAAGGGACAGGGGGTCGGTTAGGGCCAACGTCCTGACTTTC. Translated, it gives CASSQRRDRGSVRANVLTF.

This chain connects TRBV7-8 to TRBJ2-7; D may correspond to TRBD1 or TRBD2 (5 bases each). V was trimmed by 5 bases and J by 6 bases, leaving 14 bases between them. The CDR3 has 13 residues. Germline CDR1 reads SGHVS; CDR2 reads FQNEAQ. The CDR3 is CASSTFRDGEQYV. The CDR3 bases are TGTGCCAGCAGCACCTTCAGGGACGGCGAGCAGTACGTC.

The chain uses TRBV5-1 and TRBJ2-5; D is unclear. Trimming cost V 0 bases and J 1 base, with 1 base left between them. Germline V lookup: CDR1 SGHRS, CDR2 YFSETQ. This CDR3 has 12 residues. The chain's CDR3 is CASSLVQETQYF. Here the CDR3 DNA reads TGCGCCAGCAGCTTGGTCCAAGAGACCCAGTACTTC.

The rearrangement uses TRBV7-2 and TRBJ2-1; TRBD1 is a possible D gene (7 bases). The CDR3 runs to 15 residues. The V gene's germline CDR1 is SGHTA and CDR2 FQGNSA. V was shortened by 0 bases and J by 9 bases, with 15 bases between the two germline ends. The chain's CDR3 is CASSLARGEFSEQFF. The CDR3 coding sequence is TGTGCCAGCAGCTTAGCCAGGGGGGAGTTTAGTGAGCAGTTCTTC.

For the CDR3, the DNA is TGTGCCATCAGCGGGACAGTTCAGACGAGGAACGAGCAGTACTTC. This encodes CAISGTVQTRNEQYF. V is TRBV10-3 and J is TRBJ2-7, with 7 bases fitting TRBD1. The J segment lost 5 bases and the V segment lost 6 bases, leaving 13 bases of the junction unmatched. Per the germline V gene, CDR1 is ENHRY and CDR2 is SYGVKD. The CDR3 is 15 amino acids.

The chain couples TRBV5-1 to TRBJ2-2; 9 bases are a match to TRBD2. The CDR3 length is 17 residues. Germline CDR1 SGHRS, CDR2 YFSETQ. Trimming cost V 0 bases and J 3 bases; bases outside gene matches: 6. The CDR3 reads CASSLGVTSGYTGELFF. In DNA form, the CDR3 reads TGCGCCAGCAGCTTGGGCGTGACTAGCGGTTACACCGGGGAGCTGTTTTTT. Full variable domain (missing parts from reference TRBV5-1 and TRBJ2-2): KAGVTQTPRYLIKTRGQQVTLSCSPISGHRSVSWYQQTPGQGLQFLFEYFSETQRNKGNFPGRFSGRQFSNSRSEMNVSTLELGDSALYLCASSLGVTSGYTGELFFGEGSRLTVL.

V is TRBV6-5 and J is TRBJ1-1; 7 bases line up with TRBD1. Germline assignment: CDR1 MNHEY and CDR2 SVGAGI. V lost 5 bases to trimming and J lost 7 bases; unmatched junction nucleotides: 4. The CDR3 has 12 residues. The CDR3 reads CASSRDRDEAFF. The CDR3, as DNA: TGTGCCAGCAGTCGGGACAGAGATGAAGCTTTCTTT.